The clone carrying this T cell receptor (beta chain) has ten or more counts. There are 20 residues in the CDR3. Germline CDR1 reads ENHRY; CDR2 reads SYGVKD. V gave up 3 bases and J gave up 5 bases; unmatched junction bases: 22. Amplification of TCR beta CDR3 regions was performed using RNA transcripts as template. The TCR CDR3 first-round RT-PCR relied on the HTBI primer set. MiXCR, applied by TCRdb to the multiplex PCR reads, yields one record per CDR3 protein. The sample carries some 570,000 distinct CDR3 sequences, 12% to 15% recorded once. This record belongs to a study of T cells in Graves' hyperthyroidism and ophthalmopathy. Turning to the study itself: Prior to any treatment, at the point of initial diagnosis, peripheral blood was collected.

This sample holds PBMCs from roughly 10 ml fresh peripheral blood. Material for sequencing was blood. This receptor was taken from a woman under 30 with Graves' ophthalmopathy. The rearrangement joins TRBV10-3 to TRBJ1-5; 7 bases align to TRBD1. CDR3 in DNA: TGTGCCATCAGTGAAGGACGGAGGGGGCACCGGGACGATCGGGATCAGCCCCAGCATTTT. Encoded protein: CAISEGRRGHRDDRDQPQHF.